Listed here are 26 T cell receptor beta chains from one sample, sequenced in a study of blood T cell repertoires in COVID-19. Sequencing was performed with immunoSEQ multiplex PCR; in TCRdb, only in-frame clones are kept and a portion is missing. The data show tens of thousands of clones, about 87% seen once. Input material: peripheral blood. Receptors originate from a woman older than 75 with active COVID-19.

The chain carries TRBV28 and TRBJ2-2; 9 nucleotides align to TRBD1. The V gene's germline CDR1 is MDHEN and CDR2 SYDVKM. V trimming: 6 bases; J trimming: 4 bases; junction bases outside the gene matches: 6. CDR3 size: 15 residues. The CDR3 sequence: CASRVVQGATGELFF. CDR3 in DNA: TGTGCCAGCAGGGTCGTACAGGGGGCCACCGGGGAGCTGTTTTTT.

The chain uses TRBV15 and TRBJ2-7; tentatively, D is TRBD1 (6 bases). The CDR3 has 15 amino acids. From germline, CDR1 is LNHNV and CDR2 YYDKDF (reference sequence). V was clipped by 0 bases and J by 0 bases, with 9 bases between them. The CDR3 DNA reads TGTGCCACCAGCAGAGAAGACAGGAGCTCCTACGAGCAGTACTTC. Its protein is CATSREDRSSYEQYF.

The chain employs TRBV11-3 and TRBJ2-6; 7 positions agree with TRBD1. V trimming: 4 bases; J trimming: 4 bases; junction bases outside the gene matches: 10. CDR1 and CDR2 (germline): SGHNT, YENEEA. The CDR3 loop spans 17 amino acids. This chain's CDR3 is CASSSWDSPTGANVLTF. The CDR3 nucleotides read TGTGCCAGCAGCTCTTGGGACAGCCCAACAGGGGCCAACGTCCTGACTTTC.

The rearrangement uses TRBV6-2 or TRBV6-3 and TRBJ2-7; perhaps TRBD1 as D (6 bases). The V end was cut by 6 bases, the J end by 1 base, with 19 bases between. The germline V gene has CDR1 MNHEY and CDR2 SVGEGT. CDR3 length: 16 residues. The CDR3 bases are TGTGCCAGCAGATACAACCCGGGACAACTTTCCTACGAGCAGTACTTC. This sequence encodes CASRYNPGQLSYEQYF.

This clone came up once. The V call is TRBV28, the J call TRBJ2-3; TRBD2 aligns across 9 bases. CDR3 length equals 20 residues. V dropped 3 bases and J dropped 2; count of bases not matched to a gene: 18. Germline V gives CDR1 MDHEN, CDR2 SYDVKM. Written as DNA, the CDR3 is TGTGCCAGCAGTTTCAGTGTTATGAGCGGGAGGAGTGGATTCACAGATACGCAGTATTTT. Translated, it gives CASSFSVMSGRSGFTDTQYF.

In its sample, this clone was seen once. CDR3 amino acids: CSVSHRGSGYTF. The CDR3 DNA reads as TGCAGCGTTTCCCACCGGGGTAGTGGCTACACCTTC. The chain has TRBV29-1 and TRBJ1-2; D not resolved. This CDR3 is built from 12 residues. In germline, CDR1 is SQVTM, CDR2 ANQGSEA. V lost 5 bases and J 7 bases, leaving 14 bases between the germline ends.

The chain combines TRBV20-1 with TRBJ2-3, with a possible D match to TRBD2 (5 bases). The CDR3 covers 11 residues. V lost 4 bases and J lost 6, with 8 bases in between. Germline CDR1 DFQATT, CDR2 SNEGSKA (reference sequence). The CDR3 is CSATLADTQYF. The CDR3 bases are TGCAGTGCTACTTTAGCGGATACGCAGTATTTT.

This chain connects TRBV7-8 to TRBJ2-7; 7 bases fit TRBD1. Germline CDR1 and CDR2: SGHVS and FQNEAQ. V gave up 0 bases and J gave up 0 bases; unmatched junction bases: 14. There are 19 residues in the CDR3. The CDR3 DNA is TGTGCCAGCAGCTTAGCAAGTAACTCGGCGGACAGGACCTCCTACGAGCAGTACTTC. It specifies CASSLASNSADRTSYEQYF.

The chain carries TRBV11-3 and TRBJ2-5, with 7 nucleotides matching TRBD2. The V segment lost 0 bases and the J segment 1 base; nucleotides outside the gene matches: 11. This CDR3 is 18 amino acids long. Per germline, CDR1 SGHNT and CDR2 YENEEA. As DNA, the CDR3 is TGTGCCAGCAGCTTAGAGGGCGAGCGGGAACTATTCCAAGAGACCCAGTACTTC. Translation gives CASSLEGERELFQETQYF.

The chain combines TRBV4-1 with TRBJ2-7; D possibly corresponds to TRBD2 (5 bases). The CDR3 length is 18 residues. Trimming removed 0 bases from V and 6 bases from J, with 24 bases in between. CDR1 MGHRA and CDR2 YSYEKL come from the germline V gene. CDR3 amino acids: CASSQDPPSGRRDFEQYF. CDR3 DNA: TGCGCCAGCAGCCAAGACCCCCCAAGCGGAAGGAGAGATTTCGAGCAGTACTTC.

A word on this clone: The junction does not match germline at one end; this may be a read error. The V gene is TRBV28, the J gene TRBJ2-7, with 10 bases identical to TRBD2. Germline CDR1 reads MDHEN; CDR2 reads SYDVKM. The CDR3 extends over 11 amino acids. The CDR3 reads CASSDGTSVFF. For the CDR3, the DNA is TGTGCCAGCAGCGACGGGACTAGCGTCTTCTTC.

The chain has TRBV5-8 and TRBJ2-7; no clear D gene. CDR1 is SGHTS, CDR2 YDEGEE, per germline. Trimming removed 0 bases from V and 0 bases from J, with 10 bases in between. The CDR3 loop spans 15 amino acids. DNA for the CDR3: TGTGCCAGCAGCTTGGAACAGCCCTTCTCCTACGAGCAGTACTTC. Protein: CASSLEQPFSYEQYF.

The V call is TRBV29-1, the J call TRBJ2-7; D possibly corresponds to TRBD2 (5 bases). The length of the CDR3 is 13 residues. V was shortened by 1 base and J by 2 bases, with 9 bases between the two germline ends. Germline CDR1 SQVTM, CDR2 ANQGSEA. The CDR3 spells CSVEVGGAYEQYF. In DNA, the CDR3 is TGCAGCGTTGAAGTTGGAGGAGCCTACGAGCAGTACTTC.

The genes are TRBV27 and TRBJ2-2; D possibly corresponds to TRBD2 (6 bases). Trimming pared 5 bases from V and 3 bases from J, leaving 19 bases between. There are 17 residues in the CDR3. The V gene's germline CDR1 is MNHEY and CDR2 SMNVEV (reference sequence). DNA for the CDR3: TGTGCCAGCAGTACCTCCGGGACGCGCGGGGACACCGGGGAGCTGTTTTTT. Its translation is CASSTSGTRGDTGELFF.

DNA for the CDR3: TGTGCCAGCAACCTTGGACAGGGGGCGGGATACTTC. Translation: CASNLGQGAGYF. This sequence joins TRBV2 and TRBJ2-7; 11 positions agree with TRBD1. Germline-derived CDR1 and CDR2 are SNHLY and FYNNEI. V lost 7 bases to trimming and J lost 13 bases; unmatched junction nucleotides: 9. The CDR3 has 12 amino acids.

This chain joins TRBV28 and TRBJ1-5; D is ambiguous. Germline CDR1 is MDHEN and CDR2 is SYDVKM. V lost 5 bases to trimming and J lost 0 bases, with 14 bases between them. The CDR3 has 16 amino acids. In nucleotides, the CDR3 is TGTGCCAGCAGTGTACATTTCGGGAATAGCAATCAGCCCCAGCATTTT. It specifies CASSVHFGNSNQPQHF. Full variable domain (missing parts from reference TRBV28 and TRBJ1-5): DVKVTQSSRYLVKRTGEKVFLECVQDMDHENMFWYRQDPGLGLRLIYFSYDVKMKEKGDIPEGYSVSREKKERFSLILESASTNQTSMYLCASSVHFGNSNQPQHFGDGTRLSIL.

The chain couples TRBV28 to TRBJ1-1; weak D call: TRBD1 (5 bases). The CDR3 length is 15 residues. The V gene's germline CDR1 is MDHEN and CDR2 SYDVKM. Deletions cut 5 bases from V and 4 bases from J, with 17 bases between. The CDR3 bases are TGTGCCAGCAGTCCGGGGGGGTATGAGATCACTGAAGCTTTCTTT. Translating gives CASSPGGYEITEAFF.

J is TRBJ2-5 and V is TRBV28; TRBD1 might be the D (6 bases). The germline gives CDR1 MDHEN, CDR2 SYDVKM. The CDR3 extends over 14 amino acids. V was trimmed by 4 bases and J by 5 bases, leaving 14 bases between them. The CDR3 sequence is CASSYLRGWETQYF. DNA of the CDR3: TGTGCCAGCAGTTACCTAAGGGGGTGGGAGACCCAGTACTTC.

The V and J genes are TRBV5-4 and TRBJ1-2; no clear D gene. V was pared by 2 bases and J by 4 bases, with 9 bases between. CDR3 length equals 13 residues. Germline loops: CDR1 SGHNT, CDR2 YYREEE (reference sequence). The CDR3 reads CASSFGRLYGYTF. The CDR3 nucleotides read TGTGCCAGCAGCTTCGGCAGACTCTATGGCTACACCTTC. The complete variable domain, with remaining parts taken from reference TRBV5-4 and TRBJ1-2, reads ETGVTQSPTHLIKTRGQQVTLRCSSQSGHNTVSWYQQALGQGPQFIFQYYREEENGRGNFPPRFSGLQFPNYSSELNVNALELDDSALYLCASSFGRLYGYTFGSGTRLTVV.

The chain joins TRBV4-3 to TRBJ2-7; possibly TRBD2 for D (6 bases). The germline V gene has CDR1 LGHNA and CDR2 YSLEER. The CDR3 contains 15 residues. The ends were cut back, 3 bases at V and 2 bases at J, with 14 bases in the middle. In DNA, the CDR3 is TGCGCCAGCAGCCAGCACCGGGACTCCGCCTACGAGCAGTACTTC. This encodes CASSQHRDSAYEQYF.

The chain joins TRBV28 to TRBJ1-3, with D uncertain. The length of the CDR3 is 14 residues. V dropped 2 bases and J dropped 2 bases, with 7 bases sitting between them. Germline assignment: CDR1 MDHEN and CDR2 SYDVKM. The CDR3 protein is CASSLGTAGNTIYF. Written as DNA, the CDR3 is TGTGCCAGCAGTTTAGGAACAGCTGGAAACACCATATATTTT.

The gene calls are TRBV5-1 and TRBJ2-7; D not resolved. The CDR3 runs 15 residues. Germline V gene data show CDR1 as SGHRS and CDR2 as YFSETQ. The V and J ends lost 2 bases and 2 bases respectively, with 14 bases between them. The CDR3 reads CASSFAQDSPYEQYF. Written as DNA, the CDR3 is TGCGCCAGCAGCTTCGCCCAAGACTCCCCCTACGAGCAGTACTTC.

The rearrangement joins TRBV14 to TRBJ2-1; 7 nucleotides align to TRBD2. V was clipped by 2 bases and J by 1 base; unmatched bases: 8. The CDR3 extends over 17 amino acids. CDR1 is SGHDN, CDR2 FVKESK, per germline. The CDR3, as DNA: TGTGCCAGCAGCCAACGTAGCGGGTTTGTATCCTACAATGAGCAGTTCTTC. Its translation: CASSQRSGFVSYNEQFF.

V usage is TRBV5-1 and J usage is TRBJ2-7; a possible D gene is TRBD2 (5 bases). V shed 0 bases and J shed 3 bases, with 10 bases lying between them. CDR1 and CDR2 from the germline V gene are SGHRS and YFSETQ. CDR3 size: 14 residues. The CDR3 here is CASSLERGYYEQYF. Written as DNA, the CDR3 is TGCGCCAGCAGCTTGGAACGGGGTTACTACGAGCAGTACTTC. Filled out from reference TRBV5-1 and TRBJ2-7, the complete variable domain reads KAGVTQTPRYLIKTRGQQVTLSCSPISGHRSVSWYQQTPGQGLQFLFEYFSETQRNKGNFPGRFSGRQFSNSRSEMNVSTLELGDSALYLCASSLERGYYEQYFGPGTRLTVT.

The chain uses TRBV5-8 and TRBJ2-1; 7 bases are a match to TRBD2. The CDR3 runs 14 residues. V lost 7 bases, J lost 5 bases, and 9 bases stayed unmatched. Germline assignment: CDR1 SGHTS and CDR2 YDEGEE. CDR3 sequence: CASQWGGSHNEQFF. In DNA form, the CDR3 reads TGTGCCAGCCAATGGGGCGGGAGTCACAATGAGCAGTTCTTC.

The chain recombines TRBV28 with TRBJ2-1; 10 bases line up with TRBD1. Germline V CDR1 and CDR2: MDHEN, SYDVKM. Trimming removed 7 bases from V and 7 bases from J; junction bases left unmatched: 10. The CDR3 runs to 15 residues. The CDR3 nucleotides are TGTGCCAGCACCACAGGGGACAGGGGAGGGAATGAGCAGTTCTTC. Its protein product is CASTTGDRGGNEQFF. Full variable domain (rest looked up from reference TRBV28 and TRBJ2-1): DVKVTQSSRYLVKRTGEKVFLECVQDMDHENMFWYRQDPGLGLRLIYFSYDVKMKEKGDIPEGYSVSREKKERFSLILESASTNQTSMYLCASTTGDRGGNEQFFGPGTRLTVL.